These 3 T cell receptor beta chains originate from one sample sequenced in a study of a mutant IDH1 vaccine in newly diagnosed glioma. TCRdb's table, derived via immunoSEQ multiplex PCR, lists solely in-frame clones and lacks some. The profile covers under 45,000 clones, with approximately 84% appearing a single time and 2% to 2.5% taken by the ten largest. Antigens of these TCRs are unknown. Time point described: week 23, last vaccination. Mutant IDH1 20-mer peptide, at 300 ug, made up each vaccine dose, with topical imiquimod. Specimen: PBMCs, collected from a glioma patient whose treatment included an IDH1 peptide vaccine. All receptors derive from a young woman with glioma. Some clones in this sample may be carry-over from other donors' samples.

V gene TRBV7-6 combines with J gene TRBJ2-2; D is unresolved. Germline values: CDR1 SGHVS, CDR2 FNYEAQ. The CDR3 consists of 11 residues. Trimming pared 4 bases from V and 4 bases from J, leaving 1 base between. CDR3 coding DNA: TGTGCCAGCAGCTCCACCGGGGAGCTGTTTTTT. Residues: CASSSTGELFF. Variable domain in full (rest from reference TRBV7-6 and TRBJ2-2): GAGVSQSPRYKVTKRGQDVALRCDPISGHVSLYWYRQALGQGPEFLTYFNYEAQQDKSGLPNDRFSAERPEGSISTLTIQRTEQRDSAMYRCASSSTGELFFGEGSRLTVL.

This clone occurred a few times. The CDR3 is CASSLREQGSGPNYGYTF. The CDR3 DNA follows: TGCGCCAGCAGCTTGCGGGAACAGGGTAGCGGTCCCAACTATGGCTACACCTTC. The genes are TRBV5-1 and TRBJ1-2; perhaps TRBD1 as D (6 bases). V was cut by 1 base and J by 2 bases, with 21 bases left in between. CDR3 length: 18 residues. The germline V gene encodes CDR1 SGHRS and CDR2 YFSETQ.

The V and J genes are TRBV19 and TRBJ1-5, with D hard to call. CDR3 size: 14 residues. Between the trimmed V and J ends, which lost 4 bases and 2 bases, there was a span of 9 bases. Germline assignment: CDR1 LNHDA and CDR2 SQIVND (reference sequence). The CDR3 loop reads CASSKGWGNQPQHF. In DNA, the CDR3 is TGTGCCAGTAGTAAGGGCTGGGGCAATCAGCCCCAGCATTTT.